These T cell receptor beta chains were read from a single sample in a study of radiation and T cells in renal cell carcinoma. The protocol was immunoSEQ multiplex PCR, while the TCRdb copy is restricted to in-frame clones and leaves out a portion. The repertoire holds around 120,000 clones, with 70% to 90% as singletons. Specimen: blood, collected from a patient whose treatment included radiotherapy and nephrectomy. These receptors originate from a woman between 55 and 75 years old with renal cell carcinoma. The conserved cysteine and the conserved F or W are not part of the CDR3 here. Fields, in order: J gene, V gene, CDR3 protein.

J gene: TRBJ2-5
V gene: TRBV6-5
CDR3 protein: ASSRPQETQY

J gene: TRBJ1-2
V gene: TRBV20-1
CDR3 protein: SARDTAGYT

J gene: TRBJ1-3
V gene: TRBV6-1
CDR3 protein: AGHEQSGNTIY

J gene: TRBJ2-5
V gene: TRBV5-1
CDR3 protein: ASSLGVVETQY

J gene: TRBJ1-5
V gene: TRBV2
CDR3 protein: ASSPGSGGQPQH

J gene: TRBJ1-1
V gene: TRBV21-1
CDR3 protein: ASSPTRYTIRTEAF

J gene: TRBJ1-1
V gene: TRBV14
CDR3 protein: ASSQERTEAF

J gene: TRBJ1-1
V gene: TRBV6-5
CDR3 protein: ASSYSRSLNTEAF

J gene: TRBJ2-7
V gene: TRBV2
CDR3 protein: ASSDHGNPYEQY

J gene: TRBJ2-3
V gene: TRBV27
CDR3 protein: ASSFVGLSGDTQY

J gene: TRBJ2-7
V gene: TRBV5-4
CDR3 protein: ASSSGQGILSEQY

J gene: TRBJ1-1
V gene: TRBV6-5
CDR3 protein: ASSRGTGGTEAF